This T cell receptor (beta chain) was observed in a study of blood T cell repertoires in COVID-19. V lost 2 bases, J lost 0 bases, and 9 bases lay in between. CDR1 and CDR2 (germline): SGHAT, FQNNGV. The CDR3 is made up of 15 amino acids. Original handling: Using reference gene primer amplification, nucleated cell counts were estimated. Assay used: immunoSEQ multiplex PCR; TCRdb lists only in-frame clones, some missing. V and J calls and clone size are those listed in that table; D and trimming were worked out from the DNA. The sample yields about 240,000 clones, approximately 83% seen once. Participants spanned ages roughly 18 to 95 years and resided in 24 US areas.

The TCR was taken from a woman aged 40 to 50 with acute COVID-19. The chain uses TRBV11-2 and TRBJ2-3; D ambiguous. Sequenced input: PBMCs or T cells enriched from blood (not recorded which). In DNA form, the CDR3 reads TGTGCCAGCAGCTTAAAACAGCCAAGCACAGATACGCAGTATTTT. Translation gives CASSLKQPSTDTQYF.